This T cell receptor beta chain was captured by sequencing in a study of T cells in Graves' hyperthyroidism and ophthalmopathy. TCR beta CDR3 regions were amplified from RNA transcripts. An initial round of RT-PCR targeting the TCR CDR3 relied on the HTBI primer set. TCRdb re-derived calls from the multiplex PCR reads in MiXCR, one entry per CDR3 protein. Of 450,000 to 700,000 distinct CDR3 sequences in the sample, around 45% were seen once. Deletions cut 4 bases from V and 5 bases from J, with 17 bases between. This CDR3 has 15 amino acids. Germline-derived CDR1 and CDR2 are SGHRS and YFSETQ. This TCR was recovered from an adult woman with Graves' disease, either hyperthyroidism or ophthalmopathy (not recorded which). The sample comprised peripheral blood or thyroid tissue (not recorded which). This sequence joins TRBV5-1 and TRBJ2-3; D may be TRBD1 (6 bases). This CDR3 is CASSTGPSNEDTQYF. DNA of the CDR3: TGCGCCAGCAGCACAGGGCCCTCCAACGAAGATACGCAGTATTTT.